This T cell receptor (beta chain) comes out of a study of cytomegalovirus exposure and HLA in healthy donors. Study-wide findings and caveats: Testing in vitro showed a few CMV-associated chains specific for CMV antigens. Using the classifier, cytomegalovirus status was reportedly diagnosed with high specificity and sensitivity. Some TCR beta chains (more than 150 of them) were listed as cytomegalovirus-associated.

As regards this clone: Antigen: not known.

This table comes from immunoSEQ multiplex PCR, and its TCRdb copy is limited to in-frame clones, with some not included. The sample carries roughly 230,000 clones, about 90% recorded once. The CDR3 is made up of 12 amino acids. The germline CDR1 and CDR2 sequences are MDHEN and SYDVKM. The germline V and J ends were trimmed by 9 bases and 3 bases, with 10 bases remaining between them. Separate from the approximately 670-subject first cohort, the roughly 120-subject validation cohort was the one that the donors belonged to. The rearrangement uses TRBV28 and TRBJ2-3; D is unclear. Material for sequencing was PBMCs. The TCR originated in a woman under 40 in good health and CMV-seronegative. Written as DNA, the CDR3 is TGTGCCAGTCGTGATTGGACAGATACGCAGTATTTT. Residues: CASRDWTDTQYF.